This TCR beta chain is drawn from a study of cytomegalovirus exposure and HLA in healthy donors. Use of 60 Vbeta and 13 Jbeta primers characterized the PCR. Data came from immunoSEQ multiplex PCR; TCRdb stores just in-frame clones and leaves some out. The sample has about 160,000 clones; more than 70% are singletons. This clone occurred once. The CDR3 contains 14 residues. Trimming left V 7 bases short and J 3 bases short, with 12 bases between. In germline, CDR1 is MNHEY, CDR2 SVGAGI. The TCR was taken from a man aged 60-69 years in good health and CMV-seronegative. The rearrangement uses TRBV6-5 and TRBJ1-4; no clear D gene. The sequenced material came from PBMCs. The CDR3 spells CASTPFSPNEKLFF. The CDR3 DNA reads TGTGCCAGCACTCCCTTTAGCCCTAATGAAAAACTGTTTTTT.